This T cell receptor (beta chain) was sequenced during a study of cytomegalovirus exposure and HLA in healthy donors. Whole-study results and caveats: The study put some 150 TCR beta chains on its list as cytomegalovirus-associated. Most TCR sequences proved rare, with some public TCRs found in many donors. After further analysis at a later stage, 16,951 TCR beta sequences were associated with HLA alleles at 0.05 false discovery rate.

The germline V gene has CDR1 MNHEY and CDR2 SMNVEV (reference sequence). V shed 5 bases and J shed 2 bases, with 10 bases lying between them. The CDR3 consists of 13 residues. With regard to this clone: Antigen specificity is unknown.

Use of 60 Vbeta and 13 Jbeta primers characterized the PCR. Under the authors' procedure: Later reanalysis found 70 million to 95 million unique TCR beta chains, around 9.9 million of them shared. Method: immunoSEQ multiplex PCR; TCRdb's copy keeps in-frame clones and lacks some. V, J and clone size derive from that table, while D and trimming were established from the DNA sequence. The sample holds fewer than 110,000 clones; approximately 75% are singletons and the top ten take 1.5% to 2%. The rearrangement uses TRBV27 and TRBJ2-7; D remains ambiguous. Sequencing was carried out using PBMCs. The TCR comes from a woman between 35 and 50 years old in good health and CMV-seronegative. The CDR3 DNA sequence: TGTGCCAGCAGTGCGTCCACCGCCTACGAGCAGTACTTC. Protein sequence: CASSASTAYEQYF.